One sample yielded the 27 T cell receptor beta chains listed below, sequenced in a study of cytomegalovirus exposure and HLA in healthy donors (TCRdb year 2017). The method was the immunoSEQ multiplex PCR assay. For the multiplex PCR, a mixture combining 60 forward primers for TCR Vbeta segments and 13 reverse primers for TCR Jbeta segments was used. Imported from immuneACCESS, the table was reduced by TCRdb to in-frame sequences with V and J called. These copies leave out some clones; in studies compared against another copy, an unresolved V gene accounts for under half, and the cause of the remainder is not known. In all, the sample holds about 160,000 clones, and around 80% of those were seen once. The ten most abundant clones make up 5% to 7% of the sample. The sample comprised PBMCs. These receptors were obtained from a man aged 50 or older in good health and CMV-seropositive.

CDR3 in DNA: TGTGCCAGTAGTAACTGGGGGCCTAATGAAAAACTGTTTTTT. Translation gives CASSNWGPNEKLFF. The rearrangement joins TRBV19 to TRBJ1-4; weak D call: TRBD1 (6 bases). CDR3 size: 14 residues. Germline CDR1 is LNHDA and CDR2 is SQIVND (reference sequence). Trimming stripped 4 bases from V and 3 bases from J, with 9 bases between.

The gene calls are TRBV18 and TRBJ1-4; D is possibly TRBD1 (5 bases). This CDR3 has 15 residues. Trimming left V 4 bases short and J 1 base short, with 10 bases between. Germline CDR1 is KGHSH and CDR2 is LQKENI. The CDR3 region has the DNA TGTGCCAGCTCACTAAAAGACAGAACTAATGAAAAACTGTTTTTT. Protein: CASSLKDRTNEKLFF.

In nucleotides, the CDR3 is TGTGCCAGCAGTGAAGCGACAGGGTTTCCTCCTGGAAACACCATATATTTT. It translates to CASSEATGFPPGNTIYF. The chain carries TRBV6-1 and TRBJ1-3, with 7 positions matching TRBD1. With V trimmed by 0 bases and J by 2 bases, 7 bases remained unmatched. Germline CDR1 MNHNS, CDR2 SASEGT. CDR3 length: 17 amino acids.

The chain's CDR3 is CASSILTRPEAFF. For the CDR3, the DNA is TGTGCCAGCAGCATCCTGACCAGGCCTGAAGCTTTCTTT. The chain carries TRBV7-9 and TRBJ1-1; D gene ambiguous. V gave up 5 bases and J gave up 6 bases, with 13 bases separating them. This CDR3 has 13 residues. Germline V gene lookup returns CDR1 SEHNR and CDR2 FQNEAQ (reference sequence).

The CDR3 DNA sequence: TGCGCCAGCAGCCTGACAGGAACTCAGGAAAAACTGTTTTTT. As protein: CASSLTGTQEKLFF. This chain links TRBV4-1 with TRBJ1-4, with D tentatively TRBD1 (6 bases). The length of the CDR3 is 14 residues. Trimming cost V 4 bases and J 8 bases, with 14 bases left between them. In germline, CDR1 is MGHRA, CDR2 YSYEKL.

The CDR3 region is CASSLELAAHYGELFF. DNA of the CDR3: TGCGCCAGCAGCTTGGAGCTAGCGGCTCACTACGGGGAGCTGTTTTTT. The gene calls are TRBV5-1 and TRBJ2-2, with 7 bases lining up with TRBD2. The junction had 9 bases not matched to a gene; V was cut back by 0 bases and J by 7 bases. CDR1 SGHRS and CDR2 YFSETQ come from the germline V gene. The CDR3 contains 16 residues.

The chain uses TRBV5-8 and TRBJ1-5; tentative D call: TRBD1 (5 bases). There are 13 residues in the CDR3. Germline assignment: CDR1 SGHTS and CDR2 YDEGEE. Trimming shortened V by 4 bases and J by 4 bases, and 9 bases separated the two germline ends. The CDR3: CASSRQWNQPQHF. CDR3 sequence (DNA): TGTGCCAGCAGCAGACAGTGGAATCAGCCCCAGCATTTT.

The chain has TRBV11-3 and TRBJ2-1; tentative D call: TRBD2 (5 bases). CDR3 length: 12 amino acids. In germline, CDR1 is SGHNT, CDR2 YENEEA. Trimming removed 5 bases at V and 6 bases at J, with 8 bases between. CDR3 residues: CASSVGGNEQFF. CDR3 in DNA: TGTGCCAGCAGCGTAGGAGGCAATGAGCAGTTCTTC.

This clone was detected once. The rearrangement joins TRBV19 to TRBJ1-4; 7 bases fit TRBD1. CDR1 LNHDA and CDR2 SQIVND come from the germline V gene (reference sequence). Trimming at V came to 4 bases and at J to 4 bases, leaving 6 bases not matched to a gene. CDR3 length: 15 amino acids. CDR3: CASSTQTGYNEKLFF. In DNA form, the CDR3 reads TGTGCCAGTAGTACCCAGACAGGGTATAATGAAAAACTGTTTTTT. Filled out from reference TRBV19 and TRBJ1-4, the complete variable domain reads DGGITQSPKYLFRKEGQNVTLSCEQNLNHDAMYWYRQDPGQGLRLIYYSQIVNDFQKGDIAEGYSVSREKKESFPLTVTSAQKNPTAFYLCASSTQTGYNEKLFFGSGTQLSVL.

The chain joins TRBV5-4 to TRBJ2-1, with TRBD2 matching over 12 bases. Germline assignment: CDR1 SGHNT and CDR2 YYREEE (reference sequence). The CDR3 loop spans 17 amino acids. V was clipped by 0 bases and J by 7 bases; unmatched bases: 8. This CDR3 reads CASSLAASGGARNEQFF. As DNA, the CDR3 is TGTGCCAGCAGCTTGGCCGCTAGCGGGGGGGCAAGGAATGAGCAGTTCTTC.

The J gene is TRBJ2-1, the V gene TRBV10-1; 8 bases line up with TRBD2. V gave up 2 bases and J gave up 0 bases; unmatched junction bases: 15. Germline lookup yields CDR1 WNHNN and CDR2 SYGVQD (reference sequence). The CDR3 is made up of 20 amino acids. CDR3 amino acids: CASSEILGFSGKSSYNEQFF. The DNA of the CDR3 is TGCGCCAGCAGTGAGATCCTGGGGTTTAGCGGGAAGAGCTCCTACAATGAGCAGTTCTTC.

The CDR3 DNA follows: TGTGCCACCAGCGAGGGGGCAGGTCAGCCCCAGCATTTT. This gives the protein CATSEGAGQPQHF. The chain employs TRBV15 and TRBJ1-5; TRBD1 aligns across 7 bases. The germline V gene has CDR1 LNHNV and CDR2 YYDKDF (reference sequence). The V segment lost 5 bases and the J segment 6 bases; nucleotides outside the gene matches: 4. The CDR3 is made up of 13 amino acids.

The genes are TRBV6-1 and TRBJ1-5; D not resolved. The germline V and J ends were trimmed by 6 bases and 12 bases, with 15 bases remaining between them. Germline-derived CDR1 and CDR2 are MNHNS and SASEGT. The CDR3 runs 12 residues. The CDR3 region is CASSRIVGLQHF. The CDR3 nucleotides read TGTGCCAGCAGCAGAATTGTGGGCCTCCAGCATTTT.

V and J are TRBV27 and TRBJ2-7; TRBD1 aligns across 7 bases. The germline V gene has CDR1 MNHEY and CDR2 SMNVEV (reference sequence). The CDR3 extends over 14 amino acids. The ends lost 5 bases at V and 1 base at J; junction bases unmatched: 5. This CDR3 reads CASSPGTASYEQYF. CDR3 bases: TGTGCCAGCAGTCCGGGGACAGCTTCCTACGAGCAGTACTTC.

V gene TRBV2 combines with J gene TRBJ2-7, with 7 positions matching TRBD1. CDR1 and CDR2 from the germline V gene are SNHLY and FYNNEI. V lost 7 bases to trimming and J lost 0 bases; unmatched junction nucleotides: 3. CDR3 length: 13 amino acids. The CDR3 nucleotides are TGTGCCAGCACCTGGGACAGCTCCTACGAGCAGTACGTC. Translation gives CASTWDSSYEQYV.

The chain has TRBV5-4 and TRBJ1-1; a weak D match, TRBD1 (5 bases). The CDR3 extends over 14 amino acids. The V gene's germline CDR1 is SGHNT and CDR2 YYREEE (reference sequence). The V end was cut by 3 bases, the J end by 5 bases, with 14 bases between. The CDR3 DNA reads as TGTGCCAGCAGCTCGATCGGTAAGGGGACTGAAGCTTTCTTT. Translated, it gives CASSSIGKGTEAFF.

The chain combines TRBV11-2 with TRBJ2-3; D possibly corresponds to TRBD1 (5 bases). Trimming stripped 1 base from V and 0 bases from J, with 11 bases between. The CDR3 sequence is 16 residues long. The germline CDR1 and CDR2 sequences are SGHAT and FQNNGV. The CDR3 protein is CASSLVTGSSTDTQYF. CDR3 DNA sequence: TGTGCCAGCAGCTTAGTAACAGGCTCTAGCACAGATACGCAGTATTTT.

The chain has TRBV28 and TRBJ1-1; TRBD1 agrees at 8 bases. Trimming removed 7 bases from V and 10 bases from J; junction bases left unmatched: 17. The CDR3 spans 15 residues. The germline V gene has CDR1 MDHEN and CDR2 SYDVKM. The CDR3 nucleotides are TGTGCCAGCACCGAATCAGGACAGGGTGCCAGTGTAGCTTTCTTT. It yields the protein CASTESGQGASVAFF.

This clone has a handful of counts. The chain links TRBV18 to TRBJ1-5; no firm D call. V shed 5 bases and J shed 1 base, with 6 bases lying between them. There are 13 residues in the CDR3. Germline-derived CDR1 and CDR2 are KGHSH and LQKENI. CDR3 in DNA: TGTGCCAGCTCATCGGGGAGCAATCAGCCCCAGCATTTT. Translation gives CASSSGSNQPQHF.

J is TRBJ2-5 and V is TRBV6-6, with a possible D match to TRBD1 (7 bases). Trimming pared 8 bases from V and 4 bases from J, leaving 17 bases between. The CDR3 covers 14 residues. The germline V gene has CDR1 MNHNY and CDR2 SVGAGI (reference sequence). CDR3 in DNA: TGTGCCAGCGGAGACCCAGGGGGAGGAGAGACCCAGTACTTC. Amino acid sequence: CASGDPGGGETQYF.

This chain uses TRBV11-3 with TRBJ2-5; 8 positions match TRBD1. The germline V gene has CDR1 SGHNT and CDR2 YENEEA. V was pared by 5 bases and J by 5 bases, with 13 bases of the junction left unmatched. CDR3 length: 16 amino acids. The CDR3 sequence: CASSLGQGGNRETQYF. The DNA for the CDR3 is TGTGCCAGCAGCCTCGGACAGGGTGGTAATAGGGAGACCCAGTACTTC.

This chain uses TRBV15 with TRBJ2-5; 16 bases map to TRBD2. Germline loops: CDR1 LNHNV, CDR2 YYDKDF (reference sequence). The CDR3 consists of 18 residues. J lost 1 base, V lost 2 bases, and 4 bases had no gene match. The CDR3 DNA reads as TGTGCCACCAGCAGATACGGGACTAGCGGGAGGGCCCAAGAGACCCAGTACTTC. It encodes CATSRYGTSGRAQETQYF.

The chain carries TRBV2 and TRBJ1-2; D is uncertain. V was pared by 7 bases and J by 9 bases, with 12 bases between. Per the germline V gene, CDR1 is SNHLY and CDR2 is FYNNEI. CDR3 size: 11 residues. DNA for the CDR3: TGTGCCAGCAAGGAACTGGGCCGCTACACCTTC. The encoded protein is CASKELGRYTF.

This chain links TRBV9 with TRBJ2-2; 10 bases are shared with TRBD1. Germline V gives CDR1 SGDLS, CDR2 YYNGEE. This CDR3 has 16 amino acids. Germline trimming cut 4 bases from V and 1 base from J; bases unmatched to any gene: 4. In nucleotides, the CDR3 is TGTGCCAGCAGCCCCCGGACAGGGGGGAACACCGGGGAGCTGTTTTTT. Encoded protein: CASSPRTGGNTGELFF.

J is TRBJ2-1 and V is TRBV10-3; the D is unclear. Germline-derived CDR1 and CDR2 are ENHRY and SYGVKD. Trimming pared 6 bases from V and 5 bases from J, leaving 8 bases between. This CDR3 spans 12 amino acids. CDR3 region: CAISVGDNEQFF. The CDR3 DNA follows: TGTGCCATCAGCGTCGGAGACAATGAGCAGTTCTTC.

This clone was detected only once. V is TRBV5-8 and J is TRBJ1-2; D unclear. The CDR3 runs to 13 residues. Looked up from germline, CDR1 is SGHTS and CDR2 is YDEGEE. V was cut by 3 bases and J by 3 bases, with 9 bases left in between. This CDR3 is CASSSLGYYGYTF. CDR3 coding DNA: TGTGCCAGCAGCTCCCTCGGGTACTATGGCTACACCTTC.

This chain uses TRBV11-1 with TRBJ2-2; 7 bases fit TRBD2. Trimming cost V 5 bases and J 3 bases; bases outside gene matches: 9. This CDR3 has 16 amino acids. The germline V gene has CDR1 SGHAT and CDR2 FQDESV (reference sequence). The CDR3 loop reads CASSPHVGGYTGELFF. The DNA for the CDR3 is TGTGCCAGCAGCCCACACGTGGGAGGGTACACCGGGGAGCTGTTTTTT.